These T cell receptor beta chains were read from a single sample in a study of CD8 T cells in ankylosing spondylitis. From the 5' RACE reads, TCRdb called clonotypes with MiXCR, one entry per CDR3 protein. This table has some 340,000 distinct CDR3 sequences, around 15% appearing once. Sequenced input: blood, either unsorted or a sorted T cell fraction (not recorded which). All receptors come from a male donor with ankylosing spondylitis or in good health (not recorded which). CDR3s include the opening cysteine and the closing phenylalanine or tryptophan. A D gene is named only where the DNA matches it firmly. Only part of the rows carry a size: once, few, many, or a class if the clone is expanded.

TRBJ2-1 - many TRBV5-6 CAGRPISGNEQFF TGTGCCGGACGACCTATTTCAGGGAATGAGCAGTTCTTC
TRBJ2-4 TRBD1 few TRBV20-1 CSAREPGGVKNIQYF TGCAGTGCTAGAGAGCCAGGGGGCGTCAAAAACATTCAGTACTTC
TRBJ1-1 TRBD1 - TRBV5-1 CASSSRGGLGEAFF TGCGCCAGCAGCTCCAGGGGGGGTCTCGGTGAAGCTTTCTTT
TRBJ2-5 - - TRBV4-1 CASRLAAGGRETQYF TGCGCCAGCCGCTTAGCGGCCGGGGGGCGGGAGACCCAGTACTTC
TRBJ2-7 - - TRBV5-1 CTSSLAVESYEQYF TGCACCAGCAGCTTGGCGGTAGAATCCTACGAGCAGTACTTC
TRBJ2-7 - - TRBV18 CASSEGVFSSYEQYF TGTGCCAGCTCGGAGGGGGTTTTCAGCTCCTACGAGCAGTACTTC
TRBJ2-2 TRBD2 - TRBV7-9 CASSRGLSGRRELFF TGTGCCAGCAGCCGGGGACTATCCGGAAGAAGGGAGCTGTTTTTT
TRBJ1-6 - few TRBV5-1 CASSLEGGSPNSPLHF TGCGCCAGCAGCTTGGAGGGCGGCAGTCCTAATTCACCCCTCCACTTT
TRBJ2-3 - few TRBV5-1 CASSFAPESTDTQYF TGCGCCAGCAGCTTCGCACCCGAAAGCACAGATACGCAGTATTTT
TRBJ1-1 TRBD1 many TRBV5-1 CASSGEGQGAEAFF TGCGCCAGCAGCGGAGAGGGACAGGGGGCTGAAGCTTTCTTT
TRBJ2-3 TRBD2 - TRBV5-1 CASSAVLAPSTDTQYF TGCGCCAGCAGCGCCGTACTAGCGCCGAGCACAGATACGCAGTATTTT
TRBJ1-1 - medium-sized TRBV29-1 CSVGLQGNTEAFF TGCAGCGTTGGCCTACAGGGGAACACTGAAGCTTTCTTT
TRBJ2-1 - - TRBV12-3/TRBV12-4 CASSLGIDSAAYNEQFF TGTGCCAGCAGTTTAGGGATTGATAGCGCTGCCTACAATGAGCAGTTCTTC
TRBJ2-3 - - TRBV15 CATSRPGSTDTQYF TGTGCCACCAGCAGACCAGGGAGCACAGATACGCAGTATTTT
TRBJ2-1 - once TRBV5-4 CASSFGGGRLGGNEQFF TGTGCCAGCAGCTTTGGAGGGGGCAGGTTAGGTGGGAATGAGCAGTTCTTC
TRBJ2-5 TRBD1 many TRBV12-3/TRBV12-4 CASSPRQGRQETQYF TGTGCCAGCAGTCCCCGACAGGGACGGCAAGAGACCCAGTACTTC
TRBJ1-1 TRBD1 few TRBV20-1 CSAVRDSNTEAFF TGCAGTGCCGTCCGGGACAGCAACACTGAAGCTTTCTTT
TRBJ2-7 - - TRBV7-8 CASSLGDLRLVYEQYF TGTGCCAGCAGCTTAGGGGACCTGAGGCTGGTATACGAGCAGTACTTC
TRBJ2-1 - - TRBV3-1 CASSQEPHSYNEQFF TGTGCCAGCAGCCAAGAACCACACTCCTACAATGAGCAGTTCTTC
TRBJ2-7 - - TRBV7-7 CASSLSNRKTPYEQYF TGTGCCAGCAGCTTAAGTAACAGAAAAACCCCCTACGAGCAGTACTTC
TRBJ2-1 - - TRBV6-5 CASSYSPGLSNNEQFF TGTGCCAGCAGTTACTCGCCGGGGCTATCCAACAATGAGCAGTTCTTC
TRBJ2-2 - few TRBV12-3/TRBV12-4 CASSFAFGVGTGELFF TGTGCCAGCAGTTTTGCGTTCGGGGTGGGCACCGGGGAGCTGTTTTTT
TRBJ2-2 TRBD1 few TRBV5-6 CASSLAGQGRTGELFF TGTGCCAGCAGCTTGGCGGGACAGGGTCGAACCGGGGAGCTGTTTTTT
TRBJ1-2 - - TRBV5-1 CASSLDPGWSVYTF TGCGCCAGCAGCTTGGATCCGGGGTGGTCAGTCTACACCTTC
TRBJ2-1 TRBD2 - TRBV14 CASSHVLAGALPLYNEQFF TGTGCCAGCAGCCATGTTTTAGCGGGAGCCCTCCCCTTATACAATGAGCAGTTCTTC
TRBJ2-3 - - TRBV12-5 CASGPHTDTQYF TGTGCTAGTGGTCCCCACACAGATACGCAGTATTTT
TRBJ2-7 - - TRBV30 CAWSRTYEQYF TGTGCCTGGAGTCGGACCTACGAGCAGTACTTC
TRBJ2-1 TRBD1 - TRBV6-1 CASRDRQGDNNEQFF TGTGCCAGCAGGGACAGACAGGGGGACAACAATGAGCAGTTCTTC
TRBJ2-3 TRBD1 few TRBV5-1 CASSLQGAWTDTQYF TGCGCCAGCAGCTTACAGGGGGCGTGGACAGATACGCAGTATTTT
TRBJ1-4 - - TRBV20-1 CSARQGEKLFF TGCAGTGCTAGACAGGGTGAAAAACTGTTTTTT
TRBJ2-1 TRBD1 once TRBV2 CASSGTGGGGGSYNEQFF TGTGCCAGCAGTGGGACAGGGGGCGGTGGAGGCTCCTACAATGAGCAGTTCTTC
TRBJ2-7 TRBD2 - TRBV3-1 CASSQAGTSGRYEQYF TGTGCCAGCAGCCAAGCAGGGACTAGCGGGAGGTACGAGCAGTACTTC
TRBJ2-3 - many TRBV12-3/TRBV12-4 CASSLLRLTDTQYF TGTGCCAGCAGTTTACTTCGGCTCACAGATACGCAGTATTTT
TRBJ1-2 - few TRBV3-1 CASSQDRAGYNGYTF TGTGCCAGCAGCCAAGATAGAGCCGGGTATAATGGCTACACCTTC
TRBJ1-2 - few TRBV29-1 CSVEEVPDSRGGYTF TGCAGCGTTGAAGAAGTTCCGGACAGCCGAGGCGGCTACACCTTC
TRBJ2-3 - many TRBV11-2 CASSLVGGGADTQYF TGTGCCAGCAGCTTAGTTGGTGGGGGGGCGGATACGCAGTATTTT
TRBJ2-7 - - TRBV4-1 CASSQLPYVGSAPYEQYF TGCGCCAGCAGCCAGCTACCCTACGTCGGGAGCGCACCCTACGAGCAGTACTTC
TRBJ2-7 TRBD1 many TRBV29-1 CSVVLPGQGTSFEQYF TGCAGCGTCGTACTACCGGGACAGGGGACCTCTTTCGAGCAGTACTTC
TRBJ2-1 - few TRBV5-1 CASSLFTGIVNEQFF TGCGCCAGCAGCTTGTTTACGGGGATAGTCAATGAGCAGTTCTTC
TRBJ2-7 TRBD1 - TRBV29-1 CSVETGEPGEQYF TGCAGCGTCGAAACAGGGGAACCCGGCGAGCAGTACTTC
TRBJ1-2 - - TRBV29-1 CSVGEASNYGYTF TGCAGCGTAGGGGAGGCGAGTAACTATGGCTACACCTTC
TRBJ1-2 - - TRBV2 CASSESPAGLYGYTF TGTGCCAGCAGTGAAAGCCCGGCAGGGCTCTATGGCTACACCTTC
TRBJ2-3 - once TRBV21-1 CASFGGPLHLDTQYF TGTGCCAGCTTCGGGGGGCCCTTGCATTTAGATACGCAGTATTTT
TRBJ2-1 TRBD1 - TRBV25-1 CASSDRDRGNEQFF TGTGCCAGCAGTGATCGGGACAGGGGTAATGAGCAGTTCTTC
TRBJ2-1 - - TRBV24-1 CATASGPPYNEQFF TGTGCCACCGCGAGTGGGCCGCCCTACAATGAGCAGTTCTTC
TRBJ2-5 - - TRBV20-1 CSATNPGADGNTQYF TGCAGTGCTACTAATCCAGGGGCTGACGGGAATACCCAGTACTTC
TRBJ1-2 - few TRBV3-1 CASSQEVAGSYGYTF TGTGCCAGCAGCCAAGAGGTGGCGGGAAGCTATGGCTACACCTTC
TRBJ2-3 - few TRBV5-1 CASSFRAGTDTQYF TGCGCCAGCAGCTTCAGGGCGGGAACAGATACGCAGTATTTT
TRBJ2-7 - many TRBV2 CATEEGGSLNHEQYF TGTGCCACGGAGGAGGGAGGTTCTTTAAACCACGAGCAGTACTTC
TRBJ2-1 - many TRBV20-1 CSARAGNEQFF TGCAGTGCTAGGGCCGGGAATGAGCAGTTCTTC
TRBJ2-3 TRBD2 few TRBV5-1 CASSTPGGLADTDTQYF TGCGCCAGCAGCACCCCCGGTGGCCTAGCGGACACAGATACGCAGTATTTT
TRBJ2-4 - many TRBV12-3/TRBV12-4 CASSPDPRAILAKNIQYF TGTGCCAGCAGTCCCGACCCGAGGGCGATATTAGCCAAAAACATTCAGTACTTC
TRBJ1-1 TRBD1 few TRBV5-5 CASRPDRDTEAFF TGTGCCAGCAGACCTGACAGGGACACTGAAGCTTTCTTT
TRBJ2-1 - - TRBV5-1 CASRHLPPQDYNEQFF TGCGCCAGCAGACATCTACCCCCCCAGGACTACAATGAGCAGTTCTTC
TRBJ2-1 - many TRBV3-1 CASSHRGTLNNEQFF TGTGCCAGCAGCCACCGAGGGACCTTGAACAATGAGCAGTTCTTC
TRBJ2-5 - few TRBV12-3/TRBV12-4 CASSFGQGGGPTQYF TGTGCCAGCAGTTTCGGACAGGGCGGGGGACCCACCCAGTACTTC
TRBJ1-2 - - TRBV5-1 CASSLVPVDPGYGYTF TGCGCCAGCAGCTTGGTCCCAGTAGACCCGGGCTATGGCTACACCTTC
TRBJ2-5 - - TRBV7-6 CASSLGTQKETQYF TGTGCCAGCAGCTTAGGGACACAGAAAGAGACCCAGTACTTC
TRBJ2-7 - few TRBV15 CATSRDKPYEQYF TGTGCCACCAGCAGAGATAAACCCTACGAGCAGTACTTC
TRBJ2-3 - - TRBV9 CASSPWDGTDTQYF TGTGCCAGCAGCCCTTGGGACGGCACAGATACGCAGTATTTT